What follows are 18 T cell receptor beta chains derived from one specimen sequenced in a study of blood T cell repertoires in COVID-19. Data came from immunoSEQ multiplex PCR; TCRdb stores just in-frame clones and leaves some out. The sample shows some 200,000 clones, roughly four fifths of them seen only once. Sequencing was done on a sample of PBMCs or T cells enriched from blood (not recorded which). The receptors were gathered from a man aged 40-49 years who had recovered from COVID-19.

V is TRBV27 and J is TRBJ2-7; 7 nucleotides match TRBD1. The V gene end was trimmed by 4 bases and the J gene end by 0 bases; junction bases not matched to a gene: 6. This CDR3 spans 15 amino acids. Germline CDR1 MNHEY, CDR2 SMNVEV (reference sequence). The CDR3 bases are TGTGCCAGCAGTTCTAGACAGGGATTCTCCTACGAGCAGTACTTC. Its protein product is CASSSRQGFSYEQYF.

This chain connects TRBV30 to TRBJ1-4; 8 positions match TRBD1. The CDR3 is 14 residues long. The germline V gene has CDR1 GTSNPN and CDR2 SVGIG (reference sequence). Germline trimming cut 3 bases from V and 1 base from J; bases unmatched to any gene: 1. This CDR3 reads CAWRQGVTNEKLFF. The CDR3 nucleotides are TGTGCCTGGAGACAGGGGGTAACTAATGAAAAACTGTTTTTT.

This clone showed up just a few times. The rearrangement uses TRBV9 and TRBJ1-5; maybe TRBD1 (5 bases). V was cut by 2 bases and J by 8 bases, with 11 bases left in between. The CDR3 covers 13 residues. Germline values: CDR1 SGDLS, CDR2 YYNGEE. CDR3 DNA: TGTGCCAGCAGCGTTGGATCACAGGAGCCCCAGCATTTT. It encodes CASSVGSQEPQHF. Combining the CDR3 with reference TRBV9 and TRBJ1-5 gives the whole variable domain DSGVTQTPKHLITATGQRVTLRCSPRSGDLSVYWYQQSLDQGLQFLIQYYNGEERAKGNILERFSAQQFPDLHSELNLSSLELGDSALYFCASSVGSQEPQHFGDGTRLSIL.

Only a few counts were recorded for this clone. The chain links TRBV7-9 to TRBJ2-1; the D gene is possibly TRBD2 (7 bases). V gave up 5 bases and J gave up 0 bases, with 14 bases separating them. Germline V lookup: CDR1 SEHNR, CDR2 FQNEAQ (reference sequence). The CDR3 sequence is 16 residues long. The CDR3 DNA sequence: TGTGCCAGCAGCATCGGGGGGCCAAGCTCCTACAATGAGCAGTTCTTC. It yields the protein CASSIGGPSSYNEQFF. The full variable domain, rest sourced from reference TRBV7-9 and TRBJ2-1, is DTGVSQNPRHKITKRGQNVTFRCDPISEHNRLYWYRQTLGQGPEFLTYFQNEAQLEKSRLLSDRFSAERPKGSFSTLEIQRTEQGDSAMYLCASSIGGPSSYNEQFFGPGTRLTVL.

V usage is TRBV19 and J usage is TRBJ1-5, with 9 bases aligning to TRBD1. The germline V gene encodes CDR1 LNHDA and CDR2 SQIVND (reference sequence). Trimming at V came to 5 bases and at J to 8 bases, leaving 10 bases not matched to a gene. The CDR3 length is 15 residues. CDR3 loop: CASSHRDRVLEPQHF. The CDR3 DNA sequence: TGTGCCAGTAGTCACCGGGACAGGGTACTTGAGCCCCAGCATTTT.

The rearrangement joins TRBV12-3 or TRBV12-4 to TRBJ2-1; D is uncertain. The V and J ends lost 5 bases and 5 bases respectively, with 4 bases between them. The CDR3 has 11 residues. CDR3 in DNA: TGTGCCAGCAGTCTAAACAATGAGCAGTTCTTC. This encodes CASSLNNEQFF.

V is TRBV5-1 and J is TRBJ2-3; the match to TRBD1 covers 11 bases. This CDR3 is built from 14 residues. CDR1 and CDR2 from the germline V gene are SGHRS and YFSETQ. V was clipped by 3 bases and J by 6 bases; unmatched bases: 3. CDR3 nucleotides: TGCGCCAGCAGCTCCCGGGACAGGGGGGATACGCAGTATTTT. Translating it yields CASSSRDRGDTQYF. Supplemented by reference TRBV5-1 and TRBJ2-3, the full variable domain reads KAGVTQTPRYLIKTRGQQVTLSCSPISGHRSVSWYQQTPGQGLQFLFEYFSETQRNKGNFPGRFSGRQFSNSRSEMNVSTLELGDSALYLCASSSRDRGDTQYFGPGTRLTVL.

This chain connects TRBV5-8 to TRBJ1-4, with D possibly being TRBD1 (6 bases). V dropped 0 bases and J dropped 4 bases, with 13 bases sitting between them. The CDR3 has 16 residues. Germline V gives CDR1 SGHTS, CDR2 YDEGEE. CDR3 protein: CASSLGAQGNNEKLFF. CDR3 bases: TGTGCCAGCAGCTTGGGGGCACAGGGTAATAATGAAAAACTGTTTTTT.

The chain combines TRBV10-3 with TRBJ2-7; possibly TRBD1 for D (7 bases). The CDR3 has 13 residues. Germline CDR1 reads ENHRY; CDR2 reads SYGVKD. With 6 bases removed from V and 3 bases from J, the gap between germline ends came to 12 bases. CDR3 in DNA: TGTGCCATCAGCGGCAGGGGGGTCTACGAGCAGTACTTC. It specifies CAISGRGVYEQYF.

V usage is TRBV5-5 and J usage is TRBJ1-1; 9 bases are a match to TRBD1. Trimming took 4 bases from V and 4 from J; bases not matched to a gene: 5. Germline assignment: CDR1 SGHKS and CDR2 YYEKEE (reference sequence). CDR3 length: 14 residues. The CDR3 protein is CASSTGGVSTEAFF. The CDR3 DNA follows: TGTGCCAGCAGCACAGGGGGCGTGAGCACTGAAGCTTTCTTT.

The rearrangement joins TRBV19 to TRBJ1-2, with no clear D. The length of the CDR3 is 13 residues. Germline V gives CDR1 LNHDA, CDR2 SQIVND (reference sequence). V shed 1 base and J shed 9 bases, with 12 bases lying between them. The CDR3: CASSIGTFSSYTF. The CDR3 DNA reads TGTGCCAGTAGTATAGGGACTTTCTCTAGCTACACCTTC.

V usage is TRBV9 and J usage is TRBJ1-4, with TRBD1 identical over 10 bases. This CDR3 has 14 amino acids. V trimming: 4 bases; J trimming: 6 bases; junction bases outside the gene matches: 3. CDR1 and CDR2 from the germline V gene are SGDLS and YYNGEE. The CDR3: CASSQDRGDEKLFF. Here the CDR3 DNA reads TGTGCCAGCAGCCAGGACAGGGGGGATGAAAAACTGTTTTTT.

The chain couples TRBV19 to TRBJ1-2; TRBD1 is a possible D gene (5 bases). The V and J ends lost 0 bases and 3 bases respectively, with 11 bases between them. CDR1 and CDR2 (germline): LNHDA, SQIVND (reference sequence). The CDR3 totals 15 residues. The CDR3 sequence: CASSIDLGRDYGYTF. The CDR3 nucleotides read TGTGCCAGTAGTATAGATTTGGGCAGGGACTATGGCTACACCTTC.

The DNA for the CDR3 is TGCGCCAGCAGCCGCCGGGATCCCTTTAATGAAAAACTGTTTTTT. Its translation is CASSRRDPFNEKLFF. V gene TRBV5-1 combines with J gene TRBJ1-4, with unresolved D. Germline assignment: CDR1 SGHRS and CDR2 YFSETQ. This CDR3 spans 15 amino acids. Trimming took off 4 bases at V and 4 bases at J, with 14 bases between the two ends.

The V gene is TRBV7-2, the J gene TRBJ1-5; no clear D gene. The germline V gene encodes CDR1 SGHTA and CDR2 FQGNSA. Trimming stripped 5 bases from V and 0 bases from J, with 14 bases between. The CDR3 is made up of 16 amino acids. CDR3 DNA: TGTGCCAGCAGCCTAGGAGGGATTTATAGCAATCAGCCCCAGCATTTT. This gives the protein CASSLGGIYSNQPQHF.

Here the CDR3 DNA reads TGTGCCAGTAGAGGGGCAACTAACTATGGCTACACCTTC. Translation gives CASRGATNYGYTF. The rearrangement links TRBV19 to TRBJ1-2; D is perhaps TRBD1 (5 bases). This CDR3 comprises 13 residues. V lost 6 bases and J 0 bases, leaving 8 bases between the germline ends. Germline lookup yields CDR1 LNHDA and CDR2 SQIVND (reference sequence).

This clone showed up just a few times. This chain joins TRBV6-5 and TRBJ2-7; TRBD1 matches 8 bases. Germline V gene sequence: CDR1 MNHEY, CDR2 SVGAGI. V lost 4 bases to trimming and J lost 7 bases; unmatched junction nucleotides: 6. This CDR3 comprises 13 residues. Here the CDR3 DNA reads TGTGCCAGCAGTTGGACAGGGTCGGGGGAGCAGTACTTC. This translates into CASSWTGSGEQYF.

This clone was seen only once. This sequence joins TRBV19 and TRBJ1-2; tentatively, D is TRBD1 (6 bases). CDR1 and CDR2 (germline): LNHDA, SQIVND (reference sequence). V was shortened by 10 bases and J by 3 bases, with 6 bases between the two germline ends. This CDR3 region has 10 residues. The CDR3 nucleotides are TGTGCCACAGGGGACTATGGCTACACCTTC. It encodes CATGDYGYTF.